This T cell receptor (beta chain) originates from a study of blood T cell repertoires in COVID-19. Turning to the study itself: Sites in the United States, Italy and Spain provided acute and convalescent COVID-19 samples. The cDNA or gDNA used as material had been derived from T cells, B-cell-depleted T cells, or PBMCs.

Assay used: immunoSEQ multiplex PCR; TCRdb lists only in-frame clones, some missing. The sample consists of 190,000 or so clones, about nine tenths of them appearing once. This CDR3 is 15 amino acids long. Germline V gives CDR1 SEHNR, CDR2 FQNEAQ (reference sequence). V gave up 4 bases and J gave up 5 bases; unmatched junction bases: 9. The sequenced sample consisted of peripheral blood. The origin of this receptor is a woman aged 65 to 85 with acute or convalescent COVID-19. The V call is TRBV7-9, the J call TRBJ2-5; 8 bases are shared with TRBD2. The CDR3 is CASSSRRGAWETQYF. In DNA, the CDR3 is TGTGCCAGCAGCTCCAGGCGGGGGGCCTGGGAGACCCAGTACTTC. The variable domain in full, with the rest retrieved from reference TRBV7-9 and TRBJ2-5, is DTGVSQNPRHKITKRGQNVTFRCDPISEHNRLYWYRQTLGQGPEFLTYFQNEAQLEKSRLLSDRFSAERPKGSFSTLEIQRTEQGDSAMYLCASSSRRGAWETQYFGPGTRLLVL.